One sample yielded the 9 T cell receptor beta chains listed below, sequenced in a study of tumor and adjacent non-tumor tissue in lung cancer. The template was RNA from unsorted bulk tissue. TCRbeta libraries were built with three rounds of nested PCR, modified from ARM-PCR. Each CDR3 protein gets one entry after TCRdb re-called the multiplex PCR reads with MiXCR. The repertoire has approximately 76,000 distinct CDR3 sequences, roughly 75% of them found once; the top ten carry roughly 12%. The specimen was lung tumor tissue. The origin of the receptors is a woman aged 70-85 years with non-small cell lung cancer.

The V call is TRBV6-5, the J call TRBJ1-2; a weak D match, TRBD1 (5 bases). Per germline, CDR1 MNHEY and CDR2 SVGAGI. V was trimmed by 6 bases and J by 7 bases, leaving 12 bases between them. There are 12 residues in the CDR3. CDR3 bases: TGTGCCAGCAGGCAGGGACTGTTTGGCTACACCTTC. The encoded protein is CASRQGLFGYTF.

Remarks on this clonotype: A single base separates this from a much larger clone, so it may be a read error. V usage is TRBV28 and J usage is TRBJ2-7, with 8 bases fitting TRBD1. In germline, CDR1 is MDHEN, CDR2 SYDVKM. This CDR3 is built from 15 residues. In nucleotides, the CDR3 is TGTACCAGCAGGGTTGGGACAGGTTCGTTTTACGAGCAGTACTTC. It codes for CTSRVGTGSFYEQYF.

This clonotype was recorded at least ten times. J is TRBJ2-7 and V is TRBV7-9; 8 nucleotides agree with TRBD1. Trimming removed 7 bases from V and 3 bases from J; junction bases left unmatched: 5. The CDR3 totals 13 residues. CDR1 and CDR2 (germline): SEHNR, FQNEAQ (reference sequence). For the CDR3, the DNA is TGTGCCAGCACCAAGGACAGGGACTACGAGCAGTACTTC. It encodes CASTKDRDYEQYF.

This clonotype appeared a single time. An end of the junction does not agree with germline; a read error may underlie this. V gene TRBV7-9 combines with J gene TRBJ2-1, with a weak D call TRBD2 (5 bases). Germline V gene lookup returns CDR1 SEHNR and CDR2 FQNEAQ (reference sequence). The CDR3 covers 15 residues. As DNA, the CDR3 is TGTGCCAGCAGCCCCGAGGGTAGCAAGGCCTATGAGCAGTTATTC. Amino acid sequence: CASSPEGSKAYEQLF. Based on the CDR3 plus reference TRBV7-9 and TRBJ2-1, the full variable domain is DTGVSQNPRHKITKRGQNVTFRCDPISEHNRLYWYRQTLGQGPEFLTYFQNEAQLEKSRLLSDRFSAERPKGSFSTLEIQRTEQGDSAMYLCASSPEGSKAYEQLFGPGTRLTVL.

This chain joins TRBV4-1 and TRBJ2-7, with TRBD2 matching over 11 bases. CDR1 and CDR2 (germline): MGHRA, YSYEKL. The CDR3 length is 18 residues. The V and J ends lost 1 base and 2 bases, in that order; junction bases with no gene match: 10. The CDR3 nucleotides are TGCGCCAGCAGCCAAGGGACAGGGAGTAGCGGGAGGGCCTACGAGCAGTACTTC. Translating it yields CASSQGTGSSGRAYEQYF.

Remarks on this clonotype: No conserved phenylalanine or tryptophan ends this CDR3, so it is likely a read error. The DNA is omitted, as the CDR3 cannot be located on it reliably, and the CDR3 follows TCRdb's listing. This rearrangement joins TRBV11-1 to TRBJ1-2. Germline V CDR1 and CDR2: SGHAT, FQDESV (reference sequence). The CDR3 is 14 residues long, counting both termini. The CDR3: CASSHSGVGYCYTL.

On this clonotype: Being one base from a much bigger clone, this may be a read error. The chain combines TRBV7-6 with TRBJ2-1; D is possibly TRBD1 or TRBD2 (6 bases each). There are 14 residues in the CDR3. CDR1 SGHVS and CDR2 FNYEAQ come from the germline V gene. The CDR3 spells CASSLSVRDNERFF. The CDR3, as DNA: TGTGCCAGCAGCTTATCGGTGCGGGACAATGAGCGGTTCTTC.

To note about this clonotype: Since a much larger clone is just one base distant, this may be a read error. The rearrangement uses TRBV28 and TRBJ1-2; 9 bases align to TRBD1. Germline CDR1 reads MDHEN; CDR2 reads SYDVKM. CDR3 length equals 15 residues. CDR3 nucleotides: TGTACCAGCAGTCCGCCGGACAGGGGTAACTATGGCTACACCTTC. As protein: CTSSPPDRGNYGYTF.

This clonotype has just a few counts. This sequence joins TRBV15 and TRBJ2-3, with TRBD2 identical over 10 bases. This CDR3 contains 20 residues. The germline gives CDR1 LNHNV, CDR2 YYDKDF (reference sequence). Germline trimming cut 5 bases from V and 3 bases from J; bases unmatched to any gene: 20. CDR3 nucleotide sequence: TGTGCCACCAGCTCCTCGTTTGCTAGCGGGAGCTCTATCGGTACAGATACGCAGTATTTT. It translates to CATSSSFASGSSIGTDTQYF.